This TCR beta chain was profiled in a study of CXCR3-negative and CXCR3-positive naive CD8 T cells. Overall study results and limits: Cryopreservation partially lowered CXCR3 expression, so most assays used fresh PBMCs. Naive CXCR3-negative cells resembled naive CXCR3-positive cells in TRBV-TRBJ usage; memory cells differed.

Via 5' RACE with UMI labels, TRB cDNA libraries were prepared. TCRdb re-called the 5' RACE reads and gives one entry per CDR3 protein, without DNA. There are about 80,000 distinct CDR3 sequences in the sample, with around 1.6% held by the top ten. The length of the CDR3 is 13 residues. A word on this clonotype: Its antigen remains unidentified.

V usage is TRBV12-3 or TRBV12-4 and J usage is TRBJ2-7; the D call from TCRdb, TRBD1, cannot be confirmed without DNA. Sample: naive CXCR3- CD8+ T cells from blood. Stated subset: CD45RO-CCR7+CD27+CD95- naive CD8+ T cells lacking CXCR3 (TNR3-). This clonotype was obtained from a human donor in good health. Some clones in this sample may be carry-over from other donors' samples. The CDR3 loop reads CASSLEGGYEQYF.